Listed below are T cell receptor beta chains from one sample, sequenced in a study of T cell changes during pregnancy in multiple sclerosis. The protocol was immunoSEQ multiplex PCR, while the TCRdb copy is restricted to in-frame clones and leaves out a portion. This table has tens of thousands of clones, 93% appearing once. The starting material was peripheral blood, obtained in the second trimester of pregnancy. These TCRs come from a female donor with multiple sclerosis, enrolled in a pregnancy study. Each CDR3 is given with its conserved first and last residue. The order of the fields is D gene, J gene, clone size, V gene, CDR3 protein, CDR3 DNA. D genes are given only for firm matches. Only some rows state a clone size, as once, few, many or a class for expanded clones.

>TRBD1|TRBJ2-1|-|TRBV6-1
CASTNPGQGRDEQFF
TGTGCCAGCACCAACCCCGGACAGGGGAGGGATGAGCAGTTCTTC
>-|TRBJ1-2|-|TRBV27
CASSFSSMAGYGYTF
TGTGCCAGCAGTTTCAGTTCTATGGCGGGCTATGGCTACACCTTC
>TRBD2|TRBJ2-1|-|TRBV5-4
CATQREAGAYNEQFF
TGTGCCACCCAGAGAGAGGCGGGGGCCTACAATGAGCAGTTCTTC
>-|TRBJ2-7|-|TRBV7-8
CASSLLDSAQQYF
TGTGCCAGCAGCTTACTAGACAGTGCCCAGCAGTACTTC
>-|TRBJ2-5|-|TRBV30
CAWTTTITGLETQYF
TGTGCCTGGACCACGACGATAACAGGGTTAGAGACCCAGTACTTC
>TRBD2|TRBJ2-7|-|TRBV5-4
CASSLEGASGYEQYF
TGTGCCAGCAGCTTAGAAGGGGCTAGCGGCTACGAGCAGTACTTC
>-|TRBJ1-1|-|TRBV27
CASNLGRGSTEAFF
TGTGCCAGCAACTTAGGACGGGGGAGCACTGAAGCTTTCTTT
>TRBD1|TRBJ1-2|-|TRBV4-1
CASSYSPGQGAGGYTF
TGCGCCAGCAGCTATAGCCCGGGACAGGGGGCCGGTGGCTACACCTTC
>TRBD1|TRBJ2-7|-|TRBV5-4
CASSLSRDRGLYEQYF
TGTGCCAGCAGCTTGAGCCGGGACAGGGGGCTGTACGAGCAGTACTTC
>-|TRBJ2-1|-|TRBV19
CASTISGLAIEQFF
TGTGCCAGTACTATCTCGGGCTTAGCGATTGAGCAGTTCTTC
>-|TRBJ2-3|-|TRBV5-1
CASSLAVTDTQYF
TGCGCCAGCAGCCTTGCAGTCACAGATACGCAGTATTTT
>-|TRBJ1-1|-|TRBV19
CASQIGLGGLTEAFF
TGTGCCAGCCAAATTGGGTTGGGCGGGCTCACTGAAGCTTTCTTT
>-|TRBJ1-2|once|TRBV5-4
CASSLAAKGDGYTF
TGTGCCAGCAGCTTGGCAGCCAAGGGGGACGGCTACACCTTC
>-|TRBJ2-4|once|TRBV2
CASSRVGGDKNIQYF
TGTGCCAGCAGCCGGGTCGGGGGAGACAAAAACATTCAGTACTTC
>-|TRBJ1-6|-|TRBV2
CASGGDIGSSPLHF
TGTGCCAGCGGGGGGGACATTGGGAGTTCACCCCTCCACTTT
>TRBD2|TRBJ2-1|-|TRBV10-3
CAISELLAGANSYNEQFF
TGTGCCATCAGTGAGTTACTAGCGGGGGCGAACTCCTACAATGAGCAGTTCTTC
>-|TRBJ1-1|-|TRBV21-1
CASSKAQGGEDTEAFF
TGTGCCAGCAGCAAAGCGCAAGGGGGGGAGGACACTGAAGCTTTCTTT